This entry lists 5 T cell receptor beta chains sequenced from one sample in a study of beta chain features in type 1 diabetes. The entirety of the isolated RNA underwent reverse transcription, so expressed TCRB transcripts were sequenced. Profiled with immunoSEQ multiplex PCR; TCRdb holds only in-frame clones, not every one. The sample lists under 450,000 clones, more than 11% occurring once. Source material: naive CD4+ T cells from blood. The receptors originated from a man in his thirties or forties in good health.

The V and J genes are TRBV10-3 and TRBJ2-1; D is uncertain. This CDR3 is built from 15 residues. The ends were cut back, 6 bases at V and 0 bases at J, with 12 bases in the middle. Germline-derived CDR1 and CDR2 are ENHRY and SYGVKD. CDR3 residues: CAIRDALGSYNEQFF. The CDR3 nucleotides are TGTGCCATCAGAGACGCCCTGGGCTCCTACAATGAGCAGTTCTTC.

This chain connects TRBV21-1 to TRBJ2-1. TRBV21-1 represents a pseudogene. This CDR3 contains 16 residues. CDR3 residues: CASSKGNRSSYNEQFF. The CDR3 DNA sequence: TGTGCCAGCAGCAAGGGGAATCGAAGCTCCTACAATGAGCAGTTCTTC.

The V call is TRBV10-3, the J call TRBJ2-5; D is ambiguous. Germline V gene lookup returns CDR1 ENHRY and CDR2 SYGVKD. V lost 0 bases and J lost 1, with 9 bases in between. The CDR3 totals 15 residues. In nucleotides, the CDR3 is TGTGCCATCAGTGAGTCGTTGGCCACCCAAGAGACCCAGTACTTC. Its translation is CAISESLATQETQYF.

This clone was counted a single time. CDR3 bases: TGTGCCAGCAGTGGGGCCTTAGGGGTTCCGGGGACCCAGTACTTC. Its translation is CASSGALGVPGTQYF. The chain carries TRBV25-1 and TRBJ2-5; D possibly corresponds to TRBD1 (5 bases). CDR3 length: 15 amino acids. From germline, CDR1 is MGHDK and CDR2 SYGVNS. The V and J ends lost 4 bases and 7 bases respectively, with 19 bases between them.

This clone was counted only a few times. This chain links TRBV11-2 with TRBJ2-5, with D unclear. Germline V gene sequence: CDR1 SGHAT, CDR2 FQNNGV. V lost 1 base to trimming and J lost 9 bases, with 12 bases between them. There are 13 residues in the CDR3. In nucleotides, the CDR3 is TGTGCCAGCAGCTTAGGAGCTACGATGTCCCAGTACTTC. It translates to CASSLGATMSQYF.